This TCR beta chain was documented in a study of OX40 agonist ivuxolimab in advanced cancers. Overall study: Patients' therapy was ivuxolimab, an antibody that acts as an agonist of OX40 (CD134).

CDR3 length equals 17 residues. Germline V CDR1 and CDR2: MNHEY, SMNVEV (reference sequence). Trimming pared 3 bases from V and 4 bases from J, leaving 19 bases between. This clone appeared once. This table comes from immunoSEQ multiplex PCR, and its TCRdb copy is limited to in-frame clones, with some not included. The table shows 36,000 or so clones, with about nine tenths occurring only once. This TCR was sampled from an adult with an advanced solid tumor such as melanoma, head and neck, liver or kidney cancer. Sequences were derived from CD4+ or CD8+ T cells sorted from blood, sampled in a trial of the OX40 agonist ivuxolimab. The rearrangement uses TRBV27 and TRBJ2-1; D is possibly TRBD1 or TRBD2 (6 bases each). The CDR3 nucleotides are TGTGCCAGCAGTTTCTATCGGGAGAGGGGGGAGTACAATGAGCAGTTCTTC. Translating it yields CASSFYRERGEYNEQFF.